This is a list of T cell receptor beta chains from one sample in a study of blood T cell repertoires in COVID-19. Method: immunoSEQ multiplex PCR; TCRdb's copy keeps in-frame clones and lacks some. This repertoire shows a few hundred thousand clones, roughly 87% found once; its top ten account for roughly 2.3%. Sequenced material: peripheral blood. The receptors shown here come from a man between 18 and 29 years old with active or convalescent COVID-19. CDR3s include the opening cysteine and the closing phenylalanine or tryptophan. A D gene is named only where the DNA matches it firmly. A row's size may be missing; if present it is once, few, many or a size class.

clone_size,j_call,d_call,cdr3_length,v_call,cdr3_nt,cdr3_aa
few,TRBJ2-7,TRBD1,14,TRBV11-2,TGTGCCAGCAGCCCGGGGACAGTGAATTACGAGCAGTACTTC,CASSPGTVNYEQYF
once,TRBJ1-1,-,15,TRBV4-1,TGCGCCAGCAGCCAAGATCAGGGTGGGAACACTGAAGCTTTCTTT,CASSQDQGGNTEAFF
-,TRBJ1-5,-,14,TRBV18,TGTGCCAGCTCACCCCGCCTAGAAAATCAGCCCCAGCATTTT,CASSPRLENQPQHF
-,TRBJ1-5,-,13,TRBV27,TGTGCCAGCAGTTTCTTCAGAAATCAGCCCCAGCATTTT,CASSFFRNQPQHF
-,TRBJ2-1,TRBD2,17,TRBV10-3,TGTGCCATCAGGAGCCCCGGGACTAGCGGGGGTTACAATGAGCAGTTCTTC,CAIRSPGTSGGYNEQFF
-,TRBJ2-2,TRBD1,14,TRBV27,TGTGCCAGCAGTTTATCAGGGGGCAGCGGGGAGCTGTTTTTT,CASSLSGGSGELFF
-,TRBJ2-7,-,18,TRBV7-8,TGTGCCAGCAGCTCCCCCTCCCGAGGGCAGATGGGGTCCTACGAGCAGTACTTC,CASSSPSRGQMGSYEQYF
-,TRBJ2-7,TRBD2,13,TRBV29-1,TGCAGCGTTTTACTAGCGAGCTCCTACGAGCAGTACTTC,CSVLLASSYEQYF
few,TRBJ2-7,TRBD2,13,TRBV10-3,TGTGCCATCAGCGGGGACTACTACTACGAGCAGTACTTC,CAISGDYYYEQYF
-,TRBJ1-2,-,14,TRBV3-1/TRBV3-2,TGTGCCAGCAGCCAAGAAGGGGTCGACTATGGCTACACCTTC,CASSQEGVDYGYTF
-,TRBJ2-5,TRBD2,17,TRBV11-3,TGTGCCAGCAGCCCCGGACTAGCCGGAGGTTACCAAGAGACCCAGTACTTC,CASSPGLAGGYQETQYF
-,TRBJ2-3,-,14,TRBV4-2,TGTGCCAGCAGCCAAGACGGTTACACAGATACGCAGTATTTT,CASSQDGYTDTQYF
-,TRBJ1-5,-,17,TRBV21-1,TGTGCCAGCAGCAAAGGTTCCTTTTACAGGGGCACTCGGCCCCAGCATTTT,CASSKGSFYRGTRPQHF
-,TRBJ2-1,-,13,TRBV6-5,TGTGCCAGCAGGGCGGGGAGAAACAATGAGCAGTTCTTC,CASRAGRNNEQFF
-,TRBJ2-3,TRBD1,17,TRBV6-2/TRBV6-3,TGTGCCAGCAGTACCCGGGACAGGGGGCCGGTTCCAGATACGCAGTATTTT,CASSTRDRGPVPDTQYF
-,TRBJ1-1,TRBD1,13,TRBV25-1,TGTGCCAGCAGGGGGACAGGGGTTCCTGAAGCTTTCTTT,CASRGTGVPEAFF
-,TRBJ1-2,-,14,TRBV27,TGTGCCAGCAGATCTTTAGGGGAAGACTATGGCTACACCTTC,CASRSLGEDYGYTF
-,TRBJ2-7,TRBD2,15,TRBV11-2,TGTGCCAGCAGCTTAGGGGGAGGGCAAACCTACGAGCAGTACTTC,CASSLGGGQTYEQYF
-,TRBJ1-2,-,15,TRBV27,TGTGCCAGCAGTTTACGGACACCCTGGGACTATGGCTACACCTTC,CASSLRTPWDYGYTF
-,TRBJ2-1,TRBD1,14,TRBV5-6,TGTGCCAGCAGCTTGGGACAGGGTATCGCGGAGCAGTTCTTC,CASSLGQGIAEQFF
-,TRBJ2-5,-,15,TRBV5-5,TGTGCCAGCAGCTTGGATTGGGGCAGGGACTCGGCCCAGTACTTC,CASSLDWGRDSAQYF
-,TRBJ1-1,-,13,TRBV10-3,TGTGCCATCAGGGTAGGAGTGAACACTGAAGCTTTCTTT,CAIRVGVNTEAFF
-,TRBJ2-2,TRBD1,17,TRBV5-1,TGCGCCAGCAGCTCAATCCCGACAGGGGGCGCGTTTGGGGAGCTGTTTTTT,CASSSIPTGGAFGELFF
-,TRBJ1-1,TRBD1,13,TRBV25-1,TGTGCCAGCGGGACAGGGCCTTTCACTGAAGCTTTCTTT,CASGTGPFTEAFF
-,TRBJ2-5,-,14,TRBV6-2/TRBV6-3,TGTGCCAGCAGTTACGGAGGGGGGGCTAAGACCCAGTACTTC,CASSYGGGAKTQYF
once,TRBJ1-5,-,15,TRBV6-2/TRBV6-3,TGTGCCAGCAGTTACGAGCACAGGGCTGATCAGCCCCAGCATTTT,CASSYEHRADQPQHF
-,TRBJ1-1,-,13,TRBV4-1,TGCGCCAGCAGCCAAGATCCCAGCACTGAAGCTTTCTTT,CASSQDPSTEAFF
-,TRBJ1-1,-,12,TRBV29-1,TGCAGCGTTATGCAGGGGAACACTGAAGCTTTCTTT,CSVMQGNTEAFF
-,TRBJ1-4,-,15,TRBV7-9,TGTGCCAGCAGCCGCCTAAGCCCCGCAAATCTAAAACTGTTTTTT,CASSRLSPANLKLFF
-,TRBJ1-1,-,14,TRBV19,TGTGCCAGTAGTATATTGATTCGGGGCACTGAAGCTTTCTTT,CASSILIRGTEAFF
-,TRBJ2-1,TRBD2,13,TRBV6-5,TGTGCCAGCAGCCAGGGACTAGGCAATGAGCAGTTCTTC,CASSQGLGNEQFF
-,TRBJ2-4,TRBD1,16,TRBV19,TGTGCCAGTAGTATGTGGACAGGGCTAGCCAAAAACATTCAGTACTTC,CASSMWTGLAKNIQYF
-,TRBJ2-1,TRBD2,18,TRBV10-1,TGCGCCAGCAGTGAGACCCTCGGAAGCGGGGGGGCAGTCAATGAGCAGTTCTTC,CASSETLGSGGAVNEQFF
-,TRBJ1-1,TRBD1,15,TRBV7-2,TGTGCCAGCAGCTTAGTAGGTCAGGGGGACACTGAAGCTTTCTTT,CASSLVGQGDTEAFF
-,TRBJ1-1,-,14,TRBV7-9,TGTGCCAGCAGCCAAGGTACGGGGAACACTGAAGCTTTCTTT,CASSQGTGNTEAFF
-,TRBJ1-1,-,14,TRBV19,TGTGCCAGTAGGGCAGGGTGGTCGGACACTGAAGCTTTCTTT,CASRAGWSDTEAFF
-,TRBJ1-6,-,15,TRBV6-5,TGTGCCAGCAGTTACTCCGACAGCCCAAATTCACCCCTCCACTTT,CASSYSDSPNSPLHF
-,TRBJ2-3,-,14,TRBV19,TGTGCCAGTAGTCTCCGACTAGATACAGATACGCAGTATTTT,CASSLRLDTDTQYF
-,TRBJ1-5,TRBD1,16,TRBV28,TGTGCCAGCAGCACGACAGGGGGGTATAGCAATCAGCCCCAGCATTTT,CASSTTGGYSNQPQHF
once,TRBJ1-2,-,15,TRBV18,TGTGCCAGCTCACCGTCCGGGACAACGAACTATGGCTACACCTTC,CASSPSGTTNYGYTF
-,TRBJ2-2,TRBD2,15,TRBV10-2,TGCGCCAGCAAGAGGGCTAGCGGAAACACCGGGGAGCTGTTTTTT,CASKRASGNTGELFF
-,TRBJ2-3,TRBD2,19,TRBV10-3,TGTGCCATCAGTGACCCGAGACTAGCGGGAGGCCCTAGCACAGATACGCAGTATTTT,CAISDPRLAGGPSTDTQYF
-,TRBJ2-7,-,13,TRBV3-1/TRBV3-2,TGTGCCAGCAGCCAAGGAAACGAGGTCCCTCCGTACTTC,CASSQGNEVPPYF
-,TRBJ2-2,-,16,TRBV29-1,TGCAGCGTTGAAGGGTGGGCGGGACTTAACACCGGGGAGCTGTTTTTT,CSVEGWAGLNTGELFF
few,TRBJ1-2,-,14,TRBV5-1,TGCGCCAGCAGCCCGGGACGGGAGGAATATGGCTACACCTTC,CASSPGREEYGYTF
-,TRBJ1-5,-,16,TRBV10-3,TGTGCCATCAGTGAGTCGGACCGGGGATGGCATCAGCCCCAGCATTTT,CAISESDRGWHQPQHF
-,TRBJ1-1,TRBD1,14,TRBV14,TGTGCCAGTAGCACAACAGGGGGGGCCACTGAAGCTTTCTTT,CASSTTGGATEAFF